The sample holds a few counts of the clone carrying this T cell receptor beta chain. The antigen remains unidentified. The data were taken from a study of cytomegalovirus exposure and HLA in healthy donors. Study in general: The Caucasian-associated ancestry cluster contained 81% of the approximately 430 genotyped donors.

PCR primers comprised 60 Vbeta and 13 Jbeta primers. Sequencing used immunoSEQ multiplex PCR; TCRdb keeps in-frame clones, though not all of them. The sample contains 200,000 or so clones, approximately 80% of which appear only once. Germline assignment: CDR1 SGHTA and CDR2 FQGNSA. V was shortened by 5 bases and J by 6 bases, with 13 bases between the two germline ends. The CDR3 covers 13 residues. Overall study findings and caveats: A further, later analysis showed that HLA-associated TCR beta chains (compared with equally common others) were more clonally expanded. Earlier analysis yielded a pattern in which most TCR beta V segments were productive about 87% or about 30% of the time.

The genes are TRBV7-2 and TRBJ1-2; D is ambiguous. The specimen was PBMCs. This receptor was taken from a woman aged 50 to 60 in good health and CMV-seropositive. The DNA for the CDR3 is TGTGCCAGCAGCCCGGAGAGGGAGGATGGCTACACCTTC. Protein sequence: CASSPEREDGYTF.